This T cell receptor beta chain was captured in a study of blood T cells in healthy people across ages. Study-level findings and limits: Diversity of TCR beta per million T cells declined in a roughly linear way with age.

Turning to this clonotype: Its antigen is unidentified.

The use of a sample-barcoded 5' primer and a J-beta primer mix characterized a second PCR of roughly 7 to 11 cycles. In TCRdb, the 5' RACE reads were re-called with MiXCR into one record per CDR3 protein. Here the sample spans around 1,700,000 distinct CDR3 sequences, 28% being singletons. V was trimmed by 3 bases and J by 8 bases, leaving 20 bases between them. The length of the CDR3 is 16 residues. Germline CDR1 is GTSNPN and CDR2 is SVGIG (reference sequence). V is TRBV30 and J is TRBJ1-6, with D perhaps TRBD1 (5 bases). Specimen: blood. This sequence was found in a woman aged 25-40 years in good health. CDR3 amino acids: CAWRRRGAAGDSPLHF. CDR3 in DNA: TGTGCCTGGAGACGCCGAGGGGCCGCGGGGGATTCACCCCTCCACTTT.